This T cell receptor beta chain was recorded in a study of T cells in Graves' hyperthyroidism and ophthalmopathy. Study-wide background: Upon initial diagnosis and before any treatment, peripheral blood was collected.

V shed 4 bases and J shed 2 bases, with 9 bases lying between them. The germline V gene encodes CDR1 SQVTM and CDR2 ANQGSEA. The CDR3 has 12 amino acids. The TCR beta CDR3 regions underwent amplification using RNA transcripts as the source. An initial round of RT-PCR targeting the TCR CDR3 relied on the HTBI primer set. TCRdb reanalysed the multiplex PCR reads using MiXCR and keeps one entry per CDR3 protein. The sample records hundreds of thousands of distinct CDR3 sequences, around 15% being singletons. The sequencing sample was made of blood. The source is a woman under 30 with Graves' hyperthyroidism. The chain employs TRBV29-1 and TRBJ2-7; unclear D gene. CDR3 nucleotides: TGCAGCGTTGGGAACAGCCCCTACGAGCAGTACTTC. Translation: CSVGNSPYEQYF.